One and the same sample provided the 21 T cell receptor beta chains below, sequenced in a study of technical replicates of blood from a handful of donors. This table comes from immunoSEQ multiplex PCR, and its TCRdb copy is limited to in-frame clones, with some not included. Of 55,000 to 80,000 clones listed, 92% are singletons. The material sequenced was T cells isolated from PBMCs. These receptors came from a human donor in good health.

This clone was seen once. The chain uses TRBV6-5 and TRBJ2-1, with 8 bases matching TRBD2. V lost 2 bases and J lost 3; bases outside the gene matches: 6. This CDR3 is 16 amino acids long. Germline V gene data show CDR1 as MNHEY and CDR2 as SVGAGI. The CDR3 protein is CASSYSERGFYNEQFF. The CDR3 DNA is TGTGCCAGCAGTTACAGTGAGCGGGGGTTCTACAATGAGCAGTTCTTC.

The chain is built from TRBV27 and TRBJ1-2, with a tentative D call TRBD1 (5 bases). Germline CDR1 is MNHEY and CDR2 is SMNVEV (reference sequence). This CDR3 region has 12 residues. The chain's CDR3 is CAAARGGDGYTF. DNA for the CDR3: TGTGCAGCTGCTAGGGGAGGGGATGGCTACACCTTC.

V is TRBV5-5 and J is TRBJ2-7; TRBD2 aligns across 8 bases. This CDR3 is built from 15 residues. The trim removed 1 base at V and 5 bases at J, leaving 8 bases unmatched. Germline V gives CDR1 SGHKS, CDR2 YYEKEE (reference sequence). CDR3 sequence (DNA): TGTGCCAGCAGCTTGTTCGAGCGGGAGATCAACGAGCAGTACTTC. It yields the protein CASSLFEREINEQYF.

The chain couples TRBV6-5 to TRBJ2-5; 8 nucleotides align to TRBD1. The CDR3 is 14 residues long. V was pared by 6 bases and J by 6 bases, with 9 bases of the junction left unmatched. CDR1 is MNHEY, CDR2 SVGAGI, per germline. CDR3 DNA: TGTGCCAGCAGATTTGGACAGGGCTCCCAGACCCAGTACTTC. As protein: CASRFGQGSQTQYF.

The gene calls are TRBV7-9 and TRBJ1-2, with 8 nucleotides matching TRBD1. The CDR3 loop spans 13 amino acids. The germline V gene has CDR1 SEHNR and CDR2 FQNEAQ (reference sequence). J lost 6 bases, V lost 3 bases, and 3 bases had no gene match. The CDR3 spells CASSLGQDHGYTF. CDR3 in DNA: TGTGCCAGCAGCTTGGGACAGGACCATGGCTACACCTTC.

The chain recombines TRBV25-1 with TRBJ2-1; D unresolved. This CDR3 spans 11 amino acids. Germline V gives CDR1 MGHDK, CDR2 SYGVNS. V shed 4 bases and J shed 8 bases, with 6 bases lying between them. The CDR3 DNA follows: TGTGCCAGCAGTGCCCATTATGAGCAGTTCTTC. Encoded protein: CASSAHYEQFF.

V gene TRBV6-1 combines with J gene TRBJ1-5, with 7 positions matching TRBD1. This CDR3 has 14 residues. Germline V gives CDR1 MNHNS, CDR2 SASEGT. V lost 8 bases and J lost 10; bases outside the gene matches: 14. CDR3: CASLRDSGLDPQHF. CDR3 DNA: TGTGCCAGCTTAAGGGACAGTGGGCTCGATCCCCAGCATTTT.

This sequence joins TRBV5-6 and TRBJ2-4; the D is unclear. The V gene's germline CDR1 is SGHDT and CDR2 YYEEEE. The V end lost 4 bases, the J end lost 8 bases, and 16 bases lay between the germline ends. The CDR3 is 14 residues long. The CDR3 bases are TGTGCCAGCAGCCCGACTCTATACGAAGACATTCAGTACTTC. Its protein product is CASSPTLYEDIQYF.

In nucleotides, the CDR3 is TGCGCCAGCAGCTTGTTGGGGGGTGCGGCCACTGAAGCTTTCTTT. Translation gives CASSLLGGAATEAFF. J is TRBJ1-1 and V is TRBV5-1; D might be TRBD1 (5 bases). V was cut by 1 base and J by 4 bases, with 14 bases left in between. Germline values: CDR1 SGHRS, CDR2 YFSETQ. The CDR3 is 15 residues long.

V and J are TRBV9 and TRBJ2-1, with 12 positions matching TRBD2. Per the germline V gene, CDR1 is SGDLS and CDR2 is YYNGEE. CDR3 length: 18 residues. Trimming removed 1 base from V and 5 bases from J; junction bases left unmatched: 10. The CDR3 protein is CASSVLAGGPHQDNEQFF. The CDR3 DNA follows: TGTGCCAGCAGCGTACTAGCGGGAGGGCCGCACCAAGACAATGAGCAGTTCTTC.

The V and J genes are TRBV19 and TRBJ2-2, with D possibly TRBD1 on 6 matching bases. CDR3 size: 15 residues. The V gene lost 6 bases and the J gene lost 0 bases, with 11 bases spanning the gap. The germline V gene encodes CDR1 LNHDA and CDR2 SQIVND (reference sequence). The DNA for the CDR3 is TGTGCCAGTAGGTTTGAGGGGGCGAACACCGGGGAGCTGTTTTTT. This gives the protein CASRFEGANTGELFF.

The chain employs TRBV12-5 and TRBJ2-1; D ambiguous. The CDR3 covers 13 residues. V lost 3 bases and J 4 bases, leaving 7 bases between the germline ends. CDR1 LGHNT and CDR2 FRNRAP come from the germline V gene. The DNA for the CDR3 is TGTGCTAGTGGTTTATACAGTTACAATGAGCAGTTCTTC. Its translation is CASGLYSYNEQFF.

The chain has TRBV6-5 and TRBJ2-1; possibly TRBD2 for D (6 bases). The CDR3 is 13 residues long. V lost 6 bases and J lost 7, with 13 bases in between. Per the germline V gene, CDR1 is MNHEY and CDR2 is SVGAGI. The CDR3 nucleotides read TGTGCCAGCAGCCCGGGACTTTCTAATGAGCAGTTCTTC. Translating it yields CASSPGLSNEQFF.

J is TRBJ2-2 and V is TRBV6-5, with no clear D. The CDR3 has 14 residues. V lost 6 bases, J lost 6 bases, and 14 bases lay in between. Germline V gene sequence: CDR1 MNHEY, CDR2 SVGAGI. In DNA form, the CDR3 reads TGTGCCAGCAGCATTCACGGTGTGTCCGGGGAGCTGTTTTTT. It encodes CASSIHGVSGELFF.

CDR3 coding DNA: TGTGCCAGCAGCTTTTGGGGGCCCGACGTCGAGCAGTACTTC. As protein: CASSFWGPDVEQYF. The chain couples TRBV13 to TRBJ2-7, with D tentatively TRBD1 (6 bases). Germline loops: CDR1 PRHDT, CDR2 FYEKMQ (reference sequence). The CDR3 totals 14 residues. Trimming left V 3 bases short and J 6 bases short, with 15 bases between.

This clone was seen a single time. In nucleotides, the CDR3 is TGTGCCAGCAGCCCTACCGTGGTAGCTCTCGAGCAGTACTTC. Its translation is CASSPTVVALEQYF. The chain combines TRBV28 with TRBJ2-7, with D uncertain. The CDR3 consists of 14 residues. The ends were cut back, 6 bases at V and 6 bases at J, with 18 bases in the middle. CDR1 and CDR2 from the germline V gene are MDHEN and SYDVKM.

Note on this clone: Other DNA sequences in the sample encode the same CDR3. This rearrangement joins TRBV30 to TRBJ2-7, with 7 nucleotides matching TRBD2. V lost 4 bases and J lost 0; bases outside the gene matches: 0. The CDR3 is 12 residues long. Per the germline V gene, CDR1 is GTSNPN and CDR2 is SVGIG (reference sequence). CDR3 residues: CAWTSGSYEQYF. In DNA, the CDR3 is TGTGCCTGGACTAGCGGCTCCTACGAGCAGTACTTC.

The chain is built from TRBV5-1 and TRBJ2-7; TRBD1 matches 7 bases. The CDR3 length is 15 residues. The germline V gene encodes CDR1 SGHRS and CDR2 YFSETQ. Trimming cost V 2 bases and J 2 bases; bases outside gene matches: 7. The CDR3 DNA follows: TGCGCCAGCAGCTTACAGGGGTATGGGCCCTACGAGCAGTACTTC. As protein: CASSLQGYGPYEQYF.

This chain connects TRBV7-8 to TRBJ1-5, with 7 bases lining up with TRBD1. Trimming took 5 bases from V and 1 from J; bases not matched to a gene: 5. CDR1 and CDR2 from the germline V gene are SGHVS and FQNEAQ. This CDR3 has 15 residues. CDR3 nucleotides: TGTGCCAGCAGCCACCAGGACAGGAGCAATCAGCCCCAGCATTTT. The encoded protein is CASSHQDRSNQPQHF. The variable domain in full, with the rest retrieved from reference TRBV7-8 and TRBJ1-5, is GAGVSQSPRYKVAKRGQDVALRCDPISGHVSLFWYQQALGQGPEFLTYFQNEAQLDKSGLPSDRFFAERPEGSVSTLKIQRTQQEDSAVYLCASSHQDRSNQPQHFGDGTRLSIL.

The rearrangement joins TRBV28 to TRBJ2-1, with D perhaps matching TRBD2 (5 bases). Trimming left V 5 bases short and J 7 bases short, with 12 bases between. This CDR3 comprises 13 residues. The germline V gene has CDR1 MDHEN and CDR2 SYDVKM. CDR3 in amino acids: CASSVSPGNEQFF. Here the CDR3 DNA reads TGTGCCAGCAGTGTATCCCCGGGGAATGAGCAGTTCTTC. The variable domain in full, with the rest retrieved from reference TRBV28 and TRBJ2-1, is DVKVTQSSRYLVKRTGEKVFLECVQDMDHENMFWYRQDPGLGLRLIYFSYDVKMKEKGDIPEGYSVSREKKERFSLILESASTNQTSMYLCASSVSPGNEQFFGPGTRLTVL.

As regards this clone: In the same sample, other DNA sequences code for this CDR3. The chain joins TRBV7-8 to TRBJ2-7; 7 bases are a match to TRBD2. With 6 bases clipped from V and 5 bases from J, the junction kept 13 bases outside the gene matches. The CDR3 has 15 amino acids. Germline lookup yields CDR1 SGHVS and CDR2 FQNEAQ. Here the CDR3 reads CASSIGRENKHEQYF. CDR3 sequence (DNA): TGTGCCAGCAGTATAGGGCGGGAGAACAAACACGAGCAGTACTTC.